This T cell receptor beta chain comes out of a study of T cells and copy number aberrations in small-cell lung cancer. Study-wide findings and caveats: Tumors showed lower T-cell density, richness and clonality than adjacent lung, though density did not differ significantly. All specimens were formalin-fixed paraffin-embedded tissue, which is known to introduce sequencing artifacts.

As to this clone: Antigen: not known.

Germline-derived CDR1 and CDR2 are KGHSH and LQKENI. The CDR3 is 16 amino acids. The V end lost 1 base, the J end lost 2 bases, and 11 bases lay between the germline ends. Patients with resected limited-stage small-cell lung cancer, operated 2008 to 2020. Clones were read by immunoSEQ multiplex PCR, and TCRdb kept only the in-frame ones, dropping some. The sample lists a few thousand clones, approximately 77% occurring once. The sequenced sample was normal tissue next to the tumor. The chain couples TRBV18 to TRBJ2-2, with D possibly being TRBD1 or TRBD2 (5 bases each). The receptor was isolated from a man in his 70s with small cell lung cancer. DNA of the CDR3: TGTGCCAGCTCACCACAAAGGGGAGCAAACACCGGGGAGCTGTTTTTT. It translates to CASSPQRGANTGELFF.